Shown below are 25 T cell receptor beta chains from a single sample sequenced in a study of beta chain features in type 1 diabetes. As every portion of the isolated RNA was reverse transcribed, the sequencing read expressed TCRB transcripts. Assay used: immunoSEQ multiplex PCR; TCRdb lists only in-frame clones, some missing. The sample gives about 280,000 clones, 15% of which show up once; less than 0.02% is in the top ten. These TCRs' antigens remain unknown. Whole-study results and caveats: Across all four CD4+ subsets, people with type 1 diabetes showed modestly shorter TCRB CDR3s.

The sample was naive CD4+ T cells from blood. These TCRs come from a man between 18 and 35 years old with type 1 diabetes.

In its sample, this clone was seen a few times. The rearrangement joins TRBV28 to TRBJ2-7; tentatively, D is TRBD2 (6 bases). The V gene's germline CDR1 is MDHEN and CDR2 SYDVKM. The CDR3 runs to 19 residues. The ends were cut back, 3 bases at V and 0 bases at J, with 24 bases in the middle. The DNA of the CDR3 is TGTGCCAGCAGTTTTGCCCTAAAGATAAGCGGGCCGAGCTCCTACGAGCAGTACTTC. Amino acids: CASSFALKISGPSSYEQYF.

V and J are TRBV10-3 and TRBJ2-4, with TRBD2 matching over 9 bases. This CDR3 comprises 15 residues. Germline CDR1 reads ENHRY; CDR2 reads SYGVKD. The J segment lost 8 bases and the V segment lost 3 bases, leaving 8 bases of the junction unmatched. CDR3 DNA sequence: TGTGCCATCAGTGACGCACTAGCGGGTGATTACATTCAGTACTTC. Translation: CAISDALAGDYIQYF.

This clone turned up a few times. The chain couples TRBV28 to TRBJ1-5; TRBD1 might be the D (6 bases). The CDR3 runs to 12 residues. The V and J ends lost 6 bases and 7 bases respectively, with 10 bases between them. Germline loops: CDR1 MDHEN, CDR2 SYDVKM. CDR3 coding DNA: TGTGCCAGCAGACAGGGTGACCAGCCCCAGCATTTT. Residues: CASRQGDQPQHF.

This clone showed up just a few times. The rearrangement uses TRBV30 and TRBJ2-2; unclear D gene. Trimming shortened V by 8 bases and J by 2 bases, and 15 bases separated the two germline ends. The germline V gene encodes CDR1 GTSNPN and CDR2 SVGIG (reference sequence). The length of the CDR3 is 14 residues. This CDR3 is CAGARLINTGELFF. The CDR3, as DNA: TGTGCCGGAGCTCGACTGATTAACACCGGGGAGCTGTTTTTT.

This clone turned up a few times. The rearrangement joins TRBV5-6 to TRBJ2-7, with a tentative D call TRBD2 (5 bases). This CDR3 is built from 16 residues. The germline V gene encodes CDR1 SGHDT and CDR2 YYEEEE. V shed 0 bases and J shed 0 bases, with 13 bases lying between them. The DNA for the CDR3 is TGTGCCAGCAGCTTGGCCTGGTTCGAGGGCTCCTACGAGCAGTACTTC. Protein sequence: CASSLAWFEGSYEQYF.

V and J are TRBV19 and TRBJ2-4, with a tentative D call TRBD2 (6 bases). This CDR3 comprises 17 residues. Germline V gene data show CDR1 as LNHDA and CDR2 as SQIVND (reference sequence). V lost 5 bases and J lost 1, with 18 bases in between. The CDR3 region is CASSLPGGETAKNIQYF. The DNA for the CDR3 is TGTGCCAGTAGTCTCCCGGGCGGGGAAACGGCCAAAAACATTCAGTACTTC.

This clone showed up just a few times. The rearrangement joins TRBV28 to TRBJ2-7; TRBD1 is a possible D gene (6 bases). Trimming cost V 3 bases and J 6 bases, with 15 bases left between them. The germline V gene encodes CDR1 MDHEN and CDR2 SYDVKM. The CDR3 extends over 14 amino acids. In DNA form, the CDR3 reads TGTGCCAGCAGTTTCCTATACAGGGACGGCGAGCAGTACTTC. This encodes CASSFLYRDGEQYF.

This clone was detected only a few times. This chain links TRBV18 with TRBJ1-1; 7 nucleotides agree with TRBD1. This CDR3 is 16 amino acids long. Germline CDR1 KGHSH, CDR2 LQKENI. V lost 6 bases and J lost 1; bases outside the gene matches: 11. CDR3 DNA sequence: TGTGCCAGCTCTTTGATGCCCGGGACAGAGAACACTGAAGCTTTCTTT. Encoded protein: CASSLMPGTENTEAFF.

On this clone itself: Other DNA sequences in this sample translate to the same CDR3. The gene calls are TRBV18 and TRBJ2-5; TRBD1 is a possible D gene (6 bases). V was cut by 2 bases and J by 5 bases, with 9 bases left in between. CDR3 length: 13 amino acids. CDR1 and CDR2 from the germline V gene are KGHSH and LQKENI. The CDR3 is CASSPGGGETQYF. In DNA form, the CDR3 reads TGTGCCAGCTCACCAGGGGGCGGCGAGACCCAGTACTTC. Combining the CDR3 with reference TRBV18 and TRBJ2-5 gives the whole variable domain NAGVMQNPRHLVRRRGQEARLRCSPMKGHSHVYWYRQLPEEGLKFMVYLQKENIIDESGMPKERFSAEFPKEGPSILRIQQVVRGDSAAYFCASSPGGGETQYFGPGTRLLVL.

This clone was observed a few times. The CDR3 region has the DNA TGTGCCAGCAGCCGAAGGGACAGCTCTAATGAAAAACTGTTTTTT. Amino acid sequence: CASSRRDSSNEKLFF. The chain employs TRBV14 and TRBJ1-4; 7 nucleotides match TRBD1. Per germline, CDR1 SGHDN and CDR2 FVKESK. After removal of 4 bases from V and 3 bases from J, the junction contained 5 bases not matched to a gene. This CDR3 comprises 15 residues.

This clone was seen only a few times. The chain combines TRBV28 with TRBJ1-1; D is uncertain. Germline CDR1 reads MDHEN; CDR2 reads SYDVKM. The CDR3 sequence is 12 residues long. The V end was cut by 10 bases, the J end by 0 bases, with 9 bases between. As DNA, the CDR3 is TGTGCCATCAACACAGTGAACACTGAAGCTTTCTTT. Its protein product is CAINTVNTEAFF. Complete variable domain (other parts from reference TRBV28 and TRBJ1-1): DVKVTQSSRYLVKRTGEKVFLECVQDMDHENMFWYRQDPGLGLRLIYFSYDVKMKEKGDIPEGYSVSREKKERFSLILESASTNQTSMYLCAINTVNTEAFFGQGTRLTVV.

The chain has TRBV15 and TRBJ2-2; TRBD1 might be the D (6 bases). CDR3 size: 16 residues. Germline V gene lookup returns CDR1 LNHNV and CDR2 YYDKDF (reference sequence). With 0 bases removed from V and 5 bases from J, the gap between germline ends came to 13 bases. The chain's CDR3 is CATSRDAGRGTGELFF. The CDR3 coding sequence is TGTGCCACCAGCAGAGATGCGGGTAGGGGGACCGGGGAGCTGTTTTTT. Looking up the rest from reference TRBV15 and TRBJ2-2 gives the full variable domain: DAMVIQNPRYQVTQFGKPVTLSCSQTLNHNVMYWYQQKSSQAPKLLFHYYDKDFNNEADTPDNFQSRRPNTSFCFLDIRSPGLGDTAMYLCATSRDAGRGTGELFFGEGSRLTVL.

A few counts support this clone. The V gene is TRBV6-1, the J gene TRBJ1-2; TRBD1 might be the D (5 bases). Trimming left V 5 bases short and J 8 bases short, with 18 bases between. The germline V gene encodes CDR1 MNHNS and CDR2 SASEGT. The CDR3 is made up of 14 amino acids. The DNA for the CDR3 is TGTGCCAGCAGTTGGACGGGGGACGAATCGGGCTACACCTTC. It codes for CASSWTGDESGYTF.

This rearrangement joins TRBV5-1 to TRBJ2-5, with D tentatively TRBD2 (7 bases). The V gene lost 4 bases and the J gene lost 5 bases, with 21 bases spanning the gap. Germline assignment: CDR1 SGHRS and CDR2 YFSETQ. The CDR3 totals 16 residues. The CDR3 bases are TGCGCCAGCAGCCCAGGTGGTGGCGGGGGCCGGGAGACCCAGTACTTC. This codes for CASSPGGGGGRETQYF.

The V gene is TRBV10-2, the J gene TRBJ2-1; D gene unclear. The CDR3 sequence is 12 residues long. The V and J ends lost 10 bases and 5 bases respectively, with 12 bases between them. Germline loops: CDR1 WSHSY, CDR2 SAAADI. This CDR3 reads CAIEADDNEQFF. CDR3 bases: TGCGCCATAGAAGCCGATGACAATGAGCAGTTCTTC.

The rearrangement links TRBV6-1 to TRBJ1-5; D not resolved. Trimming left V 2 bases short and J 6 bases short, with 11 bases between. Germline values: CDR1 MNHNS, CDR2 SASEGT. This CDR3 is 14 amino acids long. The CDR3 is CASSERARGQPQHF. DNA for the CDR3: TGTGCCAGCAGTGAAAGGGCGCGGGGTCAGCCCCAGCATTTT.

V and J are TRBV30 and TRBJ2-3; weak D call: TRBD2 (7 bases). Trimming cost V 3 bases and J 5 bases, with 15 bases left between them. The germline gives CDR1 GTSNPN, CDR2 SVGIG (reference sequence). This CDR3 spans 14 amino acids. The CDR3 sequence: CAWSIGGVVDTQYF. The CDR3 DNA reads TGTGCCTGGAGCATAGGGGGGGTAGTAGATACGCAGTATTTT.

The chain has TRBV5-6 and TRBJ2-1; 9 nucleotides align to TRBD1. This CDR3 comprises 15 residues. V was pared by 4 bases and J by 4 bases, with 6 bases of the junction left unmatched. Germline CDR1 reads SGHDT; CDR2 reads YYEEEE. The CDR3 is CASSQDRGLYNEQFF. CDR3 DNA sequence: TGTGCCAGCAGCCAGGACAGGGGACTATACAATGAGCAGTTCTTC.

This chain connects TRBV7-8 to TRBJ2-5; 9 bases fit TRBD1. Germline V gives CDR1 SGHVS, CDR2 FQNEAQ. With V trimmed by 5 bases and J by 2 bases, 6 bases remained unmatched. This CDR3 has 15 residues. The CDR3 region has the DNA TGTGCCAGCAGCAGGACAGGGGTTACTCAAGAGACCCAGTACTTC. It specifies CASSRTGVTQETQYF.

Only a few counts were recorded for this clone. The rearrangement uses TRBV7-9 and TRBJ2-1; TRBD2 aligns across 9 bases. CDR3 length equals 15 residues. CDR1 is SEHNR and CDR2 is FQNEAQ in the germline V gene (reference sequence). Unmatched junction bases numbered 3, after V lost 5 bases and J lost 1 base. Written as DNA, the CDR3 is TGTGCCAGCAGCCCGCGGGGGGGGTCCTACAATGAGCAGTTCTTC. Protein sequence: CASSPRGGSYNEQFF. Supplemented by reference TRBV7-9 and TRBJ2-1, the full variable domain reads DTGVSQNPRHKITKRGQNVTFRCDPISEHNRLYWYRQTLGQGPEFLTYFQNEAQLEKSRLLSDRFSAERPKGSFSTLEIQRTEQGDSAMYLCASSPRGGSYNEQFFGPGTRLTVL.

The sample holds a few counts of this clone. This rearrangement joins TRBV7-9 to TRBJ1-3, with D tentatively TRBD1 (5 bases). The V and J ends lost 5 bases and 0 bases respectively, with 17 bases between them. CDR1 SEHNR and CDR2 FQNEAQ come from the germline V gene (reference sequence). This CDR3 is 17 amino acids long. This CDR3 reads CASSPAGGTVSGNTIYF. The CDR3 DNA is TGTGCCAGCAGCCCAGCGGGAGGGACCGTCTCTGGAAACACCATATATTTT.

This clone came up a few times. V is TRBV2 and J is TRBJ2-7; D not resolved. Germline assignment: CDR1 SNHLY and CDR2 FYNNEI. Trimming pared 8 bases from V and 2 bases from J, leaving 19 bases between. CDR3 length: 15 amino acids. The CDR3 reads CASLRLTLPPYEQYF. CDR3 DNA: TGTGCCAGCCTCCGACTTACCCTTCCCCCCTACGAGCAGTACTTC.

The genes are TRBV19 and TRBJ2-2, with D hard to call. This CDR3 is built from 14 residues. Germline values: CDR1 LNHDA, CDR2 SQIVND (reference sequence). V shed 6 bases and J shed 1 base, with 9 bases lying between them. For the CDR3, the DNA is TGTGCCAGTAGCAATCCCGGGAACACCGGGGAGCTGTTTTTT. Translated: CASSNPGNTGELFF.

This clone was seen a few times. The chain has TRBV30 and TRBJ1-1; 8 bases are shared with TRBD1. The CDR3 extends over 17 amino acids. The V segment lost 3 bases and the J segment 4 bases; nucleotides outside the gene matches: 16. Germline V gene lookup returns CDR1 GTSNPN and CDR2 SVGIG (reference sequence). The CDR3 DNA sequence: TGTGCCTGGAGGGACACCGGGACAGGATCTTCGATCACTGAAGCTTTCTTT. Its translation is CAWRDTGTGSSITEAFF.

This clone was observed a handful of times. The chain carries TRBV28 and TRBJ1-2; possible D gene TRBD1, 5 bases. The CDR3 runs to 14 residues. V lost 7 bases and J 5 bases, leaving 17 bases between the germline ends. Germline values: CDR1 MDHEN, CDR2 SYDVKM. DNA for the CDR3: TGTGCCAGCACCCCAGGGAGGGTCATTTATGGCTACACCTTC. This codes for CASTPGRVIYGYTF.